Described below is a single TCR beta chain sequence and its context. What it recognizes is unknown. CD8+ and CD4+ T cells taken from blood had their TCR beta sequenced. The CDR3 covers 15 residues. V shed 6 bases and J shed 0 bases, with 11 bases lying between them. CDR1 and CDR2 (germline): MGHRA, YSYEKL. RNA in amounts of roughly 0.5 to 1 ug was reverse transcribed with random hexamers. Across 54 Vbeta and 13 Jbeta, TCR beta CDR3 was amplified with immunoSEQ multiplex PCR. TCRdb reprocessed the immunoSEQ multiplex PCR reads with MiXCR, giving one entry per CDR3 protein. The table lists approximately 190,000 distinct CDR3 sequences, just under 95% of them singletons. These data originate in a study of CD8 T cells in Susac syndrome. The study, taken as a whole, reports: The number of Susac-specific public clones found was about 15 in total CD8+ repertoires and a few in CD8+ TEMRA repertoires. The peak of CD8+ clonal expansion in Susac was seen in TEMRA cells and active patients.

The origin of this receptor is a human donor with Susac syndrome. Sequenced sample: CD8+ T cells from PBMCs. The chain has TRBV4-1 and TRBJ1-4; no clear D gene. CDR3 region: CASSQIQATNEKLFF. The CDR3 nucleotides are TGCGCCAGCAGTCAAATACAAGCAACTAATGAAAAACTGTTTTTT.